This T cell receptor beta chain was captured by sequencing in a study of OX40 agonist ivuxolimab in advanced cancers. Across the study: The dose-escalation cohort was over 65% male, with a mean age of approximately 61 years, ranging about 20 to 79.

V shed 4 bases and J shed 2 bases, with 8 bases lying between them. Germline lookup yields CDR1 KGHSH and CDR2 LQKENI. The CDR3 length is 13 residues. The protocol was immunoSEQ multiplex PCR, while the TCRdb copy is restricted to in-frame clones and leaves out a portion. The sample has about 80,000 clones; roughly 90% are singletons. Study-level findings and limits: Individuals who were partial responders at 0.1-3.0 mg/kg had clonal expansion that ranked among the lowest. More expanded clones were seen, on average, in CD8+ T cells than in CD4+.

About this clone itself: Its target is unknown.

The TCR was taken from an adult with an advanced solid tumor such as melanoma, head and neck, liver or kidney cancer. The sample consisted of CD4+ or CD8+ T cells sorted from blood, taken in a trial of the OX40 agonist ivuxolimab. This rearrangement joins TRBV18 to TRBJ2-5, with D possibly being TRBD1 (6 bases). CDR3 in amino acids: CASSRQGQETQYF. CDR3 nucleotide sequence: TGTGCCAGCTCACGGCAGGGGCAAGAGACCCAGTACTTC. Full variable domain (missing parts from reference TRBV18 and TRBJ2-5): NAGVMQNPRHLVRRRGQEARLRCSPMKGHSHVYWYRQLPEEGLKFMVYLQKENIIDESGMPKERFSAEFPKEGPSILRIQQVVRGDSAAYFCASSRQGQETQYFGPGTRLLVL.